The clone carrying this TCR beta chain was counted a few times. The data are from a study of blood T cell repertoires in COVID-19. In the study overall: The United States, Italy and Spain provided the acute and convalescent COVID-19 samples. PBMCs, B-cell-depleted T cells, or T cells were the source of the cDNA or gDNA that made up the material.

Trimming removed 3 bases from V and 1 base from J, with 12 bases in between. The CDR3 has 15 residues. Germline CDR1 MDHEN, CDR2 SYDVKM. As handled by the study authors: From reference gene primer amplification, estimates of nucleated cell counts were derived. The assay was immunoSEQ multiplex PCR, and TCRdb's table has in-frame clones only and misses some. That table is the source of V, J and clone size, and D and trimming were worked out from the DNA. Of some 200,000 clones in the sample, around 86% are singletons; the top ten hold approximately 5.2%. Patients at the Seattle site were enrolled during active infection and followed longitudinally.

Sequenced: peripheral blood. This clonotype was obtained from a woman aged 70-85 years with COVID-19, enrolled during active disease. This chain uses TRBV28 with TRBJ2-5, with D unresolved. The CDR3 region is CASSLSVASQETQYF. Here the CDR3 DNA reads TGTGCCAGCAGTTTGTCGGTAGCAAGCCAAGAGACCCAGTACTTC.